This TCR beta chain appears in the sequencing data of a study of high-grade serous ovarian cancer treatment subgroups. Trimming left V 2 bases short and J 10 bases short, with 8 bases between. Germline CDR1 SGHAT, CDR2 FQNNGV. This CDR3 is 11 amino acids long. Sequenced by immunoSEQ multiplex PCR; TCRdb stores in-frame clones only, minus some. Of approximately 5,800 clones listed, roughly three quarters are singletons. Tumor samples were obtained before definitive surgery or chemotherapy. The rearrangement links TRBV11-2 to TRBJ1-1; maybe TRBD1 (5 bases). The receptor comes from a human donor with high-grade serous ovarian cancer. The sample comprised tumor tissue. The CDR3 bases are TGTGCCAGCAGCTTAAAAGGGGCAGCTTTCTTT. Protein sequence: CASSLKGAAFF.